These T cell receptor beta chains were read from a single sample in a study of blood T cell repertoires in COVID-19. Assay used: immunoSEQ multiplex PCR; TCRdb lists only in-frame clones, some missing. The data contain about 270,000 clones, about 89% of them singletons. Sample: PBMCs or T cells enriched from blood (not recorded which). Receptor source: a woman aged 18 to 35 who had recovered from COVID-19. The CDR3 runs from the conserved cysteine through the conserved F or W. A D gene is named only where the DNA matches it firmly. Some rows mark clone size as missing; the rest say once, few, many or name a class of expanded clone.

DNA: TGTGCCAGTACTTCTCCAGGGGAGTATAATTCACCCCTCCACTTT
CDR3: CASTSPGEYNSPLHF
V: TRBV19
size: -
D: -
J: TRBJ1-6

DNA: TGTGCCAGCAGCACCGGGAAGAACACCGGGGAGCTGTTTTTT
CDR3: CASSTGKNTGELFF
V: TRBV5-4
size: once
D: -
J: TRBJ2-2

DNA: TGTGCCTGGAGTATGACAGGGGAAGAGACCCAGTACTTC
CDR3: CAWSMTGEETQYF
V: TRBV30
size: -
D: TRBD1
J: TRBJ2-5

DNA: TGTGCCGTCCGGGCGGTTACAGGGGGAGAAAACTTTGTAAAGACCCAGTACTTC
CDR3: CAVRAVTGGENFVKTQYF
V: TRBV7-6
size: -
D: TRBD1
J: TRBJ2-5

DNA: TGTGCCAGCAGCCCGCGGCCGGGGAATACAGATACGCAGTATTTT
CDR3: CASSPRPGNTDTQYF
V: TRBV5-4
size: -
D: -
J: TRBJ2-3

DNA: TGTGCCAGCAGTACAATTCCCTACGAGCAGTACTTC
CDR3: CASSTIPYEQYF
V: TRBV7-9
size: few
D: -
J: TRBJ2-7

DNA: TGTGCCAGCAGCCAAGGACGACTACTAACGCAGTATTTT
CDR3: CASSQGRLLTQYF
V: TRBV3-1/TRBV3-2
size: -
D: -
J: TRBJ2-3

DNA: TGTGCCAGCAGTGTCGTTAGACAAGAGACCCAGTACTTC
CDR3: CASSVVRQETQYF
V: TRBV2
size: once
D: -
J: TRBJ2-5

DNA: TGTGCCAGCAGCTTGGCCGCAGGGATTAACTATGGCTACACCTTC
CDR3: CASSLAAGINYGYTF
V: TRBV5-6
size: -
D: -
J: TRBJ1-2

DNA: TGTGCCAGCAGTTTCGTGGCCCAAGAGACCCAGTACTTC
CDR3: CASSFVAQETQYF
V: TRBV28
size: once
D: -
J: TRBJ2-5

DNA: TGTGCCAGTAGTAGACATTACACCGGGGAGCTGTTTTTT
CDR3: CASSRHYTGELFF
V: TRBV19
size: -
D: -
J: TRBJ2-2

DNA: TGTGCCTGGGAGCGGCGGCTGAATGAAAAACTGTTTTTT
CDR3: CAWERRLNEKLFF
V: TRBV30
size: -
D: -
J: TRBJ1-4

DNA: TGTGCCAGCAGTTACACCCTAGCGGGGGATTACGAGCAGTACTTC
CDR3: CASSYTLAGDYEQYF
V: TRBV6-5
size: -
D: TRBD2
J: TRBJ2-7

DNA: TGTGCCAGCAGCCATCCTCACAGGAACACTGAAGCTTTCTTT
CDR3: CASSHPHRNTEAFF
V: TRBV3-1/TRBV3-2
size: -
D: -
J: TRBJ1-1

DNA: TGCGCCAGCAGCCCGGGACAGGGGGCCTTGTATGGCTACACCTTC
CDR3: CASSPGQGALYGYTF
V: TRBV4-1
size: -
D: TRBD1
J: TRBJ1-2

DNA: TGTGCCAGCGGACACCTACAGGGGTCGTTCAATCAGCCCCAGCATTTT
CDR3: CASGHLQGSFNQPQHF
V: TRBV27
size: -
D: TRBD1
J: TRBJ1-5

DNA: TGTGCCAGCAGCAGCGCGGATTACTCCTACGAGCAGTACTTC
CDR3: CASSSADYSYEQYF
V: TRBV5-6
size: -
D: -
J: TRBJ2-7

DNA: TGTGCCTGGAGTGTTCTGAACCGGGACAGGGGCCTCTATGGCTACACCTTC
CDR3: CAWSVLNRDRGLYGYTF
V: TRBV30
size: -
D: TRBD1
J: TRBJ1-2

DNA: TGTGCCAGCAGGTCACAGGGGGCGATGGAGACCCAGTACTTC
CDR3: CASRSQGAMETQYF
V: TRBV28
size: -
D: TRBD1
J: TRBJ2-5

DNA: TGTGCCAGCAGCTCCCGGGGGGGGGCCTACAATGAGCAGTTCTTC
CDR3: CASSSRGGAYNEQFF
V: TRBV11-2
size: -
D: TRBD2
J: TRBJ2-1

DNA: TGTGCCAGCAGTTACCCAATCGGACAGGGAGGGTATGGCTACACCTTC
CDR3: CASSYPIGQGGYGYTF
V: TRBV6-2/TRBV6-3
size: -
D: TRBD1
J: TRBJ1-2

DNA: TGTGCCAGCAGCGTAAGGGGACTAGCCGGCACAGATACGCAGTATTTT
CDR3: CASSVRGLAGTDTQYF
V: TRBV9
size: once
D: TRBD2
J: TRBJ2-3

DNA: TGTGCCAGCACGGGGGGGCCTCTTTTCTACAATGAGCAGTTCTTC
CDR3: CASTGGPLFYNEQFF
V: TRBV6-5
size: -
D: TRBD2
J: TRBJ2-1

DNA: TGCGCCAGCAGCCCCGGGGACACTGAAGCTTTCTTT
CDR3: CASSPGDTEAFF
V: TRBV10-1
size: once
D: -
J: TRBJ1-1

DNA: TGTGCCAGCAGTCCCTCCGGGACAGGGGGTAATCGAAATGGCTACACCTTC
CDR3: CASSPSGTGGNRNGYTF
V: TRBV28
size: few
D: TRBD1
J: TRBJ1-2

DNA: TGTGCCAGCAGCTTGGAGGAGAATGAGCAGTTCTTC
CDR3: CASSLEENEQFF
V: TRBV5-6
size: -
D: -
J: TRBJ2-1

DNA: TGTGCCAGCAGCCAAGGGGGGACAGGGGGTCTGGATGAGCAGTTCTTC
CDR3: CASSQGGTGGLDEQFF
V: TRBV4-2
size: -
D: TRBD1
J: TRBJ2-1

DNA: TGTGCCAGCAGGACCGGAAGGGGGCCGAACTATGGCTACACCTTC
CDR3: CASRTGRGPNYGYTF
V: TRBV28
size: -
D: TRBD1
J: TRBJ1-2

DNA: TGTGCCTGGACGGGGTCTGGAAACACCATATATTTT
CDR3: CAWTGSGNTIYF
V: TRBV30
size: -
D: -
J: TRBJ1-3

DNA: TGTGCCAGCAGCTTATCGTCCGGAGTCACAGATACGCAGTATTTT
CDR3: CASSLSSGVTDTQYF
V: TRBV7-9
size: -
D: -
J: TRBJ2-3